A selection of T cell receptor delta chains follows, all from one sample in a study of gamma-delta chains in newborns, infants, children. TCRdb re-analyzed the reads via CATT. The sample lists 5,100 or so delta-chain clones; 4% to 5.5% were seen once. Sequences were obtained from blood. These receptors were collected from a child who was a newborn, infant or young child, either healthy, febrile or measles-vaccinated (not recorded which). The CDR3 runs from the conserved cysteine through the conserved F or W. D genes are given only for firm matches. Rows give clone size only sometimes, using once, few, many, or a class for an expanded clone.

D: TRDD3
J: TRDJ3
V: TRDV2
size: few
DNA: TGTGCCTGTGACGCCGCCTGGGGGATCCCCTCAAGCTCCTGGGACACCCGACAGATGTTTTTC
CDR3: CACDAAWGIPSSSWDTRQMFF

D: TRDD3
J: TRDJ3
V: TRDV2
size: NA
DNA: TGTGCCTGTGATCGTACTGGGGGCCTCAGCTCCTGGGACACCCGACAGATGTTTTTC
CDR3: CACDRTGGLSSWDTRQMFF

D: TRDD3
J: TRDJ3
V: TRDV2
size: NA
DNA: TGTGCCTGTGACACCGGGATACGCTTCTCCTGGGACACCCGACAGATGTTTTTC
CDR3: CACDTGIRFSWDTRQMFF

D: TRDD3
J: TRDJ1
V: TRDV1
size: few
DNA: TGTGCTCTTGGGGAATCCCTGGGGGATACGGAGAGGAGGAAACTCATCTTT
CDR3: CALGESLGDTERRKLIF

D: TRDD3
J: TRDJ2
V: TRDV2
size: medium-sized
DNA: TGTGCCTGTGACAGCTGGGGGATACAAACAGCACAACTCTTCTTT
CDR3: CACDSWGIQTAQLFF

D: NA
J: TRDJ3
V: TRDV2
size: few
DNA: TGTGCCTGTGACACGGTGGGCCGGGACACCCGACAGATGTTTTTC
CDR3: CACDTVGRDTRQMFF

D: TRDD3
J: TRDJ3
V: TRDV2
size: few
DNA: TGTGCCTGTGACGACTCTACTGGGGGATACGGTTCCTGGGACACCCGGCAGATGTTTTTC
CDR3: CACDDSTGGYGSWDTRQMFF

D: TRDD3
J: TRDJ1
V: TRDV2
size: few
DNA: TGTGCCTGTGACCCCCGGGACTGGGGGATACGCCAGGATAAACTCATCTTT
CDR3: CACDPRDWGIRQDKLIF

D: NA
J: TRDJ1
V: TRDV1
size: NA
DNA: TGTGCTCTTGGGGTCTTTAGGGTCCGACACCGCTCCAAGGTCATCGAGCCGTACACCGATAAACTCATCTTT
CDR3: CALGVFRVRHRSKVIEPYTDKLIF

D: TRDD3
J: TRDJ1
V: TRDV1
size: NA
DNA: TGTGCTCTTGGGCCGCTAGGTACTGGGGGAAACACCGATAAACTCATCTTT
CDR3: CALGPLGTGGNTDKLIF

D: TRDD3
J: TRDJ1
V: TRDV2
size: few
DNA: TGTGCCTGCGACACTTTACTGGGGGACACGTACACCGATAAACTCATCTTT
CDR3: CACDTLLGDTYTDKLIF

D: TRDD3
J: TRDJ2
V: TRDV2
size: NA
DNA: TGTGCCTGTGACACAGAACTGGGGGGTCCCTCTTTGACAGCACAACTCTTCTTT
CDR3: CACDTELGGPSLTAQLFF

D: TRDD3
J: TRDJ1
V: TRDV3
size: few
DNA: TGTGCCCGTGGTGTACTGGGGGCCCCCTCGTACACCGATAAACTCATCTTT
CDR3: CARGVLGAPSYTDKLIF

D: TRDD3
J: TRDJ3
V: TRDV2
size: NA
DNA: TGTGCCTGTGACACTACTGGGGGCCCGAGCTCCTGGGACACCCGACAGATGTTTTTC
CDR3: CACDTTGGPSSWDTRQMFF

D: TRDD3
J: TRDJ1
V: TRDV2
size: few
DNA: TGTGCCTGTGCCTCTACTGGGGGATACGTGACCGATAAACTCATCTTT
CDR3: CACASTGGYVTDKLIF

D: TRDD3
J: TRDJ2
V: TRDV2
size: NA
DNA: TGTGCCTGTGACGAAGTACTTGGGGATACTCCTTTGACAGCACAACTCTTCTTT
CDR3: CACDEVLGDTPLTAQLFF

D: TRDD3
J: TRDJ3
V: TRDV2
size: medium-sized
DNA: TGTGCCTGTGACACCGGGGGATCGAGCTCCTGGGACACCCGACAGATGTTTTTC
CDR3: CACDTGGSSSWDTRQMFF

D: TRDD3
J: TRDJ2
V: TRDV1
size: NA
DNA: TGTGCTCTTGGGGAACTTGGTACACTCGTTGGGGGAGCGTCAGCACAACTCTTCTTT
CDR3: CALGELGTLVGGASAQLFF

D: TRDD3
J: TRDJ1
V: TRDV2
size: few
DNA: TGTGCCTGTGACGGAGTACTGGGGGGGAAGACCGATAAACTCATCTTT
CDR3: CACDGVLGGKTDKLIF

D: TRDD3
J: TRDJ2
V: TRDV2
size: NA
DNA: TGTGCCTGTGACACACTGGGGGATATGACAGCACAACTCTTCTTT
CDR3: CACDTLGDMTAQLFF

D: TRDD3
J: TRDJ1
V: TRDV1
size: NA
DNA: TGTGCTCTTGGGGAGCTAGGCCTTCCTAGGGGGATACGCTGGGAGTACACCGATAAACTCATCTTT
CDR3: CALGELGLPRGIRWEYTDKLIF

D: TRDD3
J: TRDJ3
V: TRDV2
size: few
DNA: TGTGCCTGTGACACCCTACTGGGGGGCAGCTCCTGGGACACCCGACAGATGTTTTTC
CDR3: CACDTLLGGSSWDTRQMFF

D: NA
J: TRDJ3
V: TRDV2
size: NA
DNA: TGTGCCTGTGACACCCCTAGCTCCTGGGACACCCGACAGATGTTTTTC
CDR3: CACDTPSSWDTRQMFF

D: TRDD3
J: TRDJ3
V: TRDV2
size: medium-sized
DNA: TGTGCCTGTGACGCTACTGGGGGATTGTGGGACACCCGACAGATGTTTTTC
CDR3: CACDATGGLWDTRQMFF

D: NA
J: TRDJ3
V: TRAV29/DV5
size: NA
DNA: TGTGCAGCAAGCTTTCCAAGTACCGTCTCCTGGGACACCCGACGGATGTTTTTC
CDR3: CAASFPSTVSWDTRRMFF

D: TRDD3
J: TRDJ2
V: TRDV2
size: medium-sized
DNA: TGTGCCTGTGACACCGTTGAGGGATACTCCTCTTTGACAGCACAACTCTTCTTT
CDR3: CACDTVEGYSSLTAQLFF

D: TRDD3
J: TRDJ3
V: TRDV2
size: NA
DNA: TGTGCCTGTGACACCGGATGGGGGAAAGGGTCCTGGGACACCCGACAGATGTTTTTC
CDR3: CACDTGWGKGSWDTRQMFF

D: NA
J: TRDJ1
V: TRDV2
size: medium-sized
DNA: TGTGCCTGTGACACGTGGGATACCGATAAACTCATCTTT
CDR3: CACDTWDTDKLIF

D: TRDD3
J: TRDJ1
V: TRAV29/DV5
size: NA
DNA: TGTGCAGCAAGCGCGCTTCGTAGAGGGGATACGTACACCGATAAACTCATCTTT
CDR3: CAASALRRGDTYTDKLIF

D: TRDD3
J: TRDJ3
V: TRDV2
size: few
DNA: TGTGCCTGTGACTGGGGGATATGGGACACCCGACAGATGTTTTTC
CDR3: CACDWGIWDTRQMFF

D: TRDD3
J: TRDJ3
V: TRDV2
size: NA
DNA: TGTGCCTGTGACACGCTGGGGGATAGCTCCTGGGACACCCGACAGATGTTTTTC
CDR3: CACDTLGDSSWDTRQMFF

D: TRDD3
J: TRDJ1
V: TRDV3
size: NA
DNA: TGTGCCTCCCGCGGTTCCCATGGGTGGGGGATCGGACTCATCTTT
CDR3: CASRGSHGWGIGLIF

D: NA
J: TRDJ1
V: TRDV2
size: few
DNA: TGTGCCTGTGACACCGGTAAAGGCCATGGCGGGGTCGATAAACTCATCTTT
CDR3: CACDTGKGHGGVDKLIF

D: TRDD3
J: TRDJ2
V: TRDV2
size: few
DNA: TGTGCCTGTGACTCTGTTACTGGGGGATACGGGGCTTTGACAGCAAAACTCTTCTTT
CDR3: CACDSVTGGYGALTAKLFF

D: NA
J: TRDJ1
V: TRDV3
size: few
DNA: TGTGCCCCAAGGGGTCATCGGGGGACCTCTTTGTCCGGATACACCGATAAACTCATCTTT
CDR3: CAPRGHRGTSLSGYTDKLIF

D: NA
J: TRDJ1
V: TRDV1
size: few
DNA: TGTGCTCTTGGGGTTTTGGGGGGGAACACCGATAAACTCATCTTT
CDR3: CALGVLGGNTDKLIF

D: TRDD3
J: TRDJ1
V: TRDV2
size: few
DNA: TGTGCCTGTGACACGCTGGGGGATCCCCAGTACACCGATAAACTCATCTTT
CDR3: CACDTLGDPQYTDKLIF

D: NA
J: TRDJ3
V: TRDV2
size: few
DNA: TGTGCCTGTGACCCTGCTGGAGGGTTGAGCTCCTGGGACACCCGACAGATGTTTTTC
CDR3: CACDPAGGLSSWDTRQMFF

D: TRDD3
J: TRDJ3
V: TRDV2
size: NA
DNA: TGTGCCTGTGACACCGTTAAGGGGATACTCAGCTCCTGGGACACCCGACAGATGTTTTTC
CDR3: CACDTVKGILSSWDTRQMFF

D: TRDD3
J: TRDJ3
V: TRDV2
size: NA
DNA: TGTGCCTGTGACACCGCGGGGGATCTACCCTGGGACACCCGACAGATGTTTTTC
CDR3: CACDTAGDLPWDTRQMFF

D: TRDD3
J: TRDJ3
V: TRDV2
size: NA
DNA: TGTGCCTGTGACTCTACTGGGGGATACGTTTCCTGGGACACCCGACAGATGTTTTTC
CDR3: CACDSTGGYVSWDTRQMFF

D: TRDD3
J: TRDJ1
V: TRDV2
size: medium-sized
DNA: TGTGCCTGTGACCTACTGGGGGTTTACACCGATAAACTCATCTTT
CDR3: CACDLLGVYTDKLIF

D: NA
J: TRDJ3
V: TRDV2
size: NA
DNA: TGTGCCTGTGACACCGGAATCGGATTTACGTGGGACACCCGACAGATGTTTTTC
CDR3: CACDTGIGFTWDTRQMFF

D: TRDD3
J: TRDJ3
V: TRDV2
size: NA
DNA: TGTGCCTGTGACACCTACTGGGGGTACGGCACCTGGGACACCCGACAGATGTTTTTC
CDR3: CACDTYWGYGTWDTRQMFF

D: NA
J: TRDJ1
V: TRDV3
size: NA
DNA: TGTGCCTTTAATACCCGCTCCTACACGAGGGATTACACCGATAAACTCATCTTT
CDR3: CAFNTRSYTRDYTDKLIF

D: TRDD3
J: TRDJ3
V: TRDV2
size: few
DNA: TGTGCCTGTGACATCGTACTGGGGGATACCCGATACTCCTGGGACACCCGACAGATGTTTTTC
CDR3: CACDIVLGDTRYSWDTRQMFF

D: NA
J: TRDJ1
V: TRDV1
size: few
DNA: TGTGCTCTTGGGGAACTGCTTGATTGGGGCACCGATAAACTCATCTTT
CDR3: CALGELLDWGTDKLIF

D: TRDD3
J: TRDJ1
V: TRAV29/DV5
size: NA
DNA: TGTGCAGCAAGCCGACAGGGGCCTACTGGGGGACACTACACCGATAAACTCATCTTT
CDR3: CAASRQGPTGGHYTDKLIF

D: TRDD3
J: TRDJ3
V: TRDV1
size: few
DNA: TGTGCTCTTGGGGAACCCCCCTATGGGGGATACGGATCTGCCTGGGACACCCGACAGATGTTTTTC
CDR3: CALGEPPYGGYGSAWDTRQMFF

D: NA
J: TRDJ3
V: TRDV2
size: few
DNA: TGTGCCTGTGACACCGGGGATCCGTTCTCCTGGGACACCCGACAGATGTTTTTC
CDR3: CACDTGDPFSWDTRQMFF

D: TRDD3
J: TRDJ3
V: TRDV2
size: NA
DNA: TGTGCCTGTGATGAGGGGGGATACGACTCCTGGGACACCCGACAGATGTTTTTC
CDR3: CACDEGGYDSWDTRQMFF

D: TRDD3
J: TRDJ3
V: TRDV2
size: medium-sized
DNA: TGTGCCTGTGACACTGGGGGATACTCCTGGGACACCCGACAGATGTTTTTC
CDR3: CACDTGGYSWDTRQMFF

D: TRDD3
J: TRDJ3
V: TRDV2
size: few
DNA: TGTGCCTGTGACACGGTGGGGGAGTCCAGGGACACCCGACAGATGTTTTTC
CDR3: CACDTVGESRDTRQMFF

D: TRDD3
J: TRDJ1
V: TRDV2
size: medium-sized
DNA: TGTGCCTGTGACTTCTGGGGGATCACCGATAAACTCATCTTT
CDR3: CACDFWGITDKLIF

D: TRDD3
J: TRDJ3
V: TRDV2
size: few
DNA: TGTGCCTGTGACACCGGAGCTGGGGGATTCTCCTGGGACACCCGACAGATGTTTTTC
CDR3: CACDTGAGGFSWDTRQMFF